The 12 T cell receptor beta chains given below trace back to one sample, sequenced in a study of T cell responses to AZD1222 COVID-19 vaccine. Profiled with immunoSEQ multiplex PCR; TCRdb holds only in-frame clones, not every one. The sample comprises about 120,000 clones, 80% to 90% of which are singletons, and under 2% rests with the top ten. Sequencing used peripheral blood, obtained on day 0 of AZD1222 vaccination. Receptors were obtained from an adult in good health.

The rearrangement links TRBV19 to TRBJ2-7, with D possibly being TRBD2 (5 bases). The length of the CDR3 is 14 residues. V lost 6 bases to trimming and J lost 0 bases, with 12 bases between them. Germline assignment: CDR1 LNHDA and CDR2 SQIVND (reference sequence). The CDR3 DNA reads as TGTGCCAGTAGCGCTCAGGCGGGCTCCTACGAGCAGTACTTC. Its translation is CASSAQAGSYEQYF.

As DNA, the CDR3 is TGTGCCAGCAGCGTAGTAGGGGACAGTGGCTACAATGAGCAGTTCTTC. Translated: CASSVVGDSGYNEQFF. The chain recombines TRBV9 with TRBJ2-1; TRBD1 aligns across 7 bases. V lost 0 bases to trimming and J lost 3 bases; unmatched junction nucleotides: 6. Germline values: CDR1 SGDLS, CDR2 YYNGEE. CDR3 length equals 16 residues.

The V call is TRBV5-6, the J call TRBJ1-4; no reliable D call. Germline assignment: CDR1 SGHDT and CDR2 YYEEEE. Trimming cost V 4 bases and J 4 bases, with 14 bases left between them. There are 15 residues in the CDR3. CDR3 DNA: TGTGCCAGCAGCCTAATGGGCAGGCTTAATGAAAAACTGTTTTTT. Translated: CASSLMGRLNEKLFF. The entire variable domain, with the rest obtained from reference TRBV5-6 and TRBJ1-4, is as follows: DAGVTQSPTHLIKTRGQQVTLRCSPKSGHDTVSWYQQALGQGPQFIFQYYEEEERQRGNFPDRFSGHQFPNYSSELNVNALLLGDSALYLCASSLMGRLNEKLFFGSGTQLSVL.

Only one count was recorded for this clone. The genes are TRBV19 and TRBJ2-2, with 12 bases that match TRBD2. CDR3 length: 18 residues. The J segment lost 0 bases and the V segment lost 3 bases, leaving 5 bases of the junction unmatched. The germline gives CDR1 LNHDA, CDR2 SQIVND (reference sequence). The CDR3 here is CASSIGTSGYANTGELFF. The CDR3 DNA is TGTGCCAGTAGTATTGGGACTAGCGGGTACGCGAACACCGGGGAGCTGTTTTTT. Variable domain in full (rest from reference TRBV19 and TRBJ2-2): DGGITQSPKYLFRKEGQNVTLSCEQNLNHDAMYWYRQDPGQGLRLIYYSQIVNDFQKGDIAEGYSVSREKKESFPLTVTSAQKNPTAFYLCASSIGTSGYANTGELFFGEGSRLTVL.

This clone appeared once. This chain connects TRBV5-1 to TRBJ2-1; weak D call: TRBD1 (6 bases). The CDR3 is 16 residues long. In germline, CDR1 is SGHRS, CDR2 YFSETQ. V lost 3 bases to trimming and J lost 10 bases, with 23 bases between them. The CDR3 nucleotides are TGCGCCAGCAGCTCGAGGGGAGATACCGGGACAAAGGAGCAGTTCTTC. Encoded protein: CASSSRGDTGTKEQFF.

V usage is TRBV19 and J usage is TRBJ1-1; no clear D. Germline V gene data show CDR1 as LNHDA and CDR2 as SQIVND (reference sequence). The CDR3 totals 12 residues. The V gene lost 3 bases and the J gene lost 4 bases, with 6 bases spanning the gap. CDR3: CASSIGFTEAFF. The CDR3 bases are TGTGCCAGTAGTATCGGGTTCACTGAAGCTTTCTTT.

V gene TRBV5-1 combines with J gene TRBJ2-1; D could derive from TRBD1 or TRBD2 (6 bases each). The V and J ends lost 0 bases and 5 bases respectively, with 21 bases between them. Germline V CDR1 and CDR2: SGHRS, YFSETQ. The length of the CDR3 is 18 residues. This CDR3 reads CASSLAVVNRRDNNEQFF. CDR3 DNA: TGCGCCAGCAGCTTGGCCGTAGTTAATCGGAGGGACAACAATGAGCAGTTCTTC.

This chain joins TRBV7-9 and TRBJ2-6, with TRBD2 as a possible D gene (6 bases). Per germline, CDR1 SEHNR and CDR2 FQNEAQ (reference sequence). This CDR3 region has 17 residues. V gave up 0 bases and J gave up 2 bases, with 11 bases separating them. The CDR3 sequence is CASSLAEGSPGANVLTF. CDR3 nucleotide sequence: TGTGCCAGCAGCTTAGCGGAGGGGAGTCCTGGGGCCAACGTCCTGACTTTC. Combining the CDR3 with reference TRBV7-9 and TRBJ2-6 gives the whole variable domain DTGVSQNPRHKITKRGQNVTFRCDPISEHNRLYWYRQTLGQGPEFLTYFQNEAQLEKSRLLSDRFSAERPKGSFSTLEIQRTEQGDSAMYLCASSLAEGSPGANVLTFGAGSRLTVL.

This clone is a singleton in its sample. The chain couples TRBV19 to TRBJ1-1; D is possibly TRBD1 (5 bases). V lost 2 bases, J lost 5 bases, and 9 bases lay in between. Germline V lookup: CDR1 LNHDA, CDR2 SQIVND (reference sequence). This CDR3 is 13 amino acids long. The chain's CDR3 is CASSIWGGTEAFF. The CDR3 nucleotides are TGTGCCAGTAGTATATGGGGGGGGACTGAAGCTTTCTTT.

This rearrangement joins TRBV19 to TRBJ2-2, with D unclear. The CDR3 has 15 residues. The V end lost 7 bases, the J end lost 2 bases, and 14 bases lay between the germline ends. CDR1 is LNHDA and CDR2 is SQIVND in the germline V gene (reference sequence). The CDR3 bases are TGTGCCAGTATCCTCCGGGCTGGCAACACCGGGGAGCTGTTTTTT. Amino acids: CASILRAGNTGELFF.

The rearrangement uses TRBV6-5 and TRBJ2-3; D might be TRBD1 (6 bases). CDR3 length: 13 residues. V was clipped by 4 bases and J by 3 bases, with 8 bases between them. Germline CDR1 is MNHEY and CDR2 is SVGAGI. CDR3 loop: CASSFQGTDTQYF. The CDR3 DNA reads TGTGCCAGCAGTTTCCAGGGGACAGATACGCAGTATTTT.

J is TRBJ1-1 and V is TRBV5-6; 7 positions agree with TRBD1. Germline CDR1 SGHDT, CDR2 YYEEEE. With 4 bases clipped from V and 3 bases from J, the junction kept 9 bases outside the gene matches. The CDR3 totals 15 residues. The CDR3: CASSPADRTDTEAFF. CDR3 DNA sequence: TGTGCCAGCAGCCCGGCGGACAGGACCGACACTGAAGCTTTCTTT.